Presented here are 31 T cell receptor beta chains from one specimen sequenced in a study of shared clonotypes between healthy human individuals. Using immunoSEQ multiplex PCR, the repertoire was profiled, and TCRdb retains in-frame clones only, with some absent. The sample has over a million clones, approximately 80% seen once. The sample taken for sequencing was memory CD4+ T cells from PBMCs. Subset denoted: CD45RA-negative fraction. The source is a man aged 18 to 29 in good health. Some clones in this sample may be carry-over from other donors' samples.

V gene TRBV19 combines with J gene TRBJ2-1; D possibly corresponds to TRBD2 (6 bases). Germline V lookup: CDR1 LNHDA, CDR2 SQIVND (reference sequence). This CDR3 contains 15 residues. V was pared by 5 bases and J by 0 bases, with 11 bases between. The CDR3 sequence is CASSFSGYSYNEQFF. For the CDR3, the DNA is TGTGCCAGTAGTTTTAGCGGCTACTCCTACAATGAGCAGTTCTTC.

There are a few counts of this clone. The genes are TRBV21-1 and TRBJ2-7; the table assigns TRBD1, which was not confirmed against the DNA. TRBV21-1 is annotated as a pseudogene. This CDR3 spans 15 amino acids. The CDR3: CASSGTVPGSYEQYF. DNA for the CDR3: TGTGCCAGCAGCGGGACAGTCCCGGGGTCCTACGAGCAGTACTTC.

This clone was counted a few times. Other DNA sequences within the sample encode an identical CDR3. The chain joins TRBV27 to TRBJ1-1; D call uncertain. From germline, CDR1 is MNHEY and CDR2 SMNVEV (reference sequence). The CDR3 loop spans 13 amino acids. V was trimmed by 3 bases and J by 1 base, leaving 6 bases between them. As DNA, the CDR3 is TGTGCCAGCAGTTTGCGCGGGAACACTGAAGCTTTCTTT. Residues: CASSLRGNTEAFF.

The J gene is TRBJ1-1, the V gene TRBV10-3; a possible D gene is TRBD1 (5 bases). The CDR3 covers 14 residues. Trimming pared 7 bases from V and 0 bases from J, leaving 12 bases between. Germline lookup yields CDR1 ENHRY and CDR2 SYGVKD. Here the CDR3 reads CAITRGMMNTEAFF. The DNA of the CDR3 is TGTGCCATCACCCGGGGGATGATGAACACTGAAGCTTTCTTT.

This clone appeared once. A much bigger clone sits one base away, suggesting this may be a read error. The gene calls are TRBV6-5 and TRBJ1-1, with TRBD1 matching over 7 bases. This CDR3 has 14 amino acids. Trimming cost V 3 bases and J 4 bases; bases outside gene matches: 5. CDR1 and CDR2 (germline): MNHEY, SVGAGI. The CDR3, as DNA: TGTGCCAGCAGTTATAGGGGGCAGAGCACTGAAGCTTTCTTT. It translates to CASSYRGQSTEAFF.

The gene calls are TRBV30 and TRBJ2-1, with TRBD2 matching over 8 bases. The V and J ends lost 3 bases and 5 bases, in that order; junction bases with no gene match: 6. CDR3 length: 14 amino acids. Germline CDR1 and CDR2: GTSNPN and SVGIG (reference sequence). The CDR3 DNA reads as TGTGCCTGGAGCCCAGGGACTAGTAACAATGAGCAGTTCTTC. Amino acid sequence: CAWSPGTSNNEQFF.

The gene calls are TRBV6-5 and TRBJ1-2; 7 nucleotides match TRBD1. The V segment lost 7 bases and the J segment 4 bases; nucleotides outside the gene matches: 3. This CDR3 has 12 residues. Germline values: CDR1 MNHEY, CDR2 SVGAGI. The CDR3 bases are TGTGCCAGCACCACAGGGGTCTATGGCTACACCTTC. Translation gives CASTTGVYGYTF.

This clone appeared many times. V usage is TRBV9 and J usage is TRBJ1-2; D is ambiguous. Per germline, CDR1 SGDLS and CDR2 YYNGEE. V lost 2 bases and J lost 4, with 12 bases in between. The CDR3 covers 14 residues. This chain's CDR3 is CASSVSHIPYGYTF. DNA for the CDR3: TGTGCCAGCAGCGTTAGCCACATTCCCTATGGCTACACCTTC.

The chain carries TRBV6-4 and TRBJ2-2; no clear D gene. Trimming took off 10 bases at V and 0 bases at J, with 12 bases between the two ends. There are 14 residues in the CDR3. From germline, CDR1 is MRHNA and CDR2 SNTAGT. CDR3 DNA sequence: TGTGCCACCTCCGCCACAACGAACACCGGGGAGCTGTTTTTT. This codes for CATSATTNTGELFF.

V is TRBV30 and J is TRBJ2-5, with TRBD2 matching 8 bases. V gave up 0 bases and J gave up 4 bases; unmatched junction bases: 13. Germline V gene lookup returns CDR1 GTSNPN and CDR2 SVGIG (reference sequence). The CDR3 loop spans 17 amino acids. The CDR3 loop reads CAWSVFRRPTSGETQYF. The CDR3 DNA reads as TGTGCCTGGAGTGTATTCCGAAGACCCACTAGCGGAGAGACCCAGTACTTC.

The V gene is TRBV5-1, the J gene TRBJ1-1, with D unclear. The CDR3 is 12 residues long. Germline V gives CDR1 SGHRS, CDR2 YFSETQ. V lost 4 bases and J lost 4, with 8 bases in between. The CDR3 sequence: CASSRESTEAFF. In nucleotides, the CDR3 is TGCGCCAGCAGCCGAGAGAGCACTGAAGCTTTCTTT.

The V gene is TRBV11-1, the J gene TRBJ1-1, with 7 positions matching TRBD1. This CDR3 comprises 16 residues. J gave up 0 bases and V 5 bases, and 9 bases lay outside the gene matches. CDR1 and CDR2 (germline): SGHAT, FQDESV (reference sequence). The DNA for the CDR3 is TGTGCCAGCAGCCCGGACAGGTATAACCTGAACACTGAAGCTTTCTTT. Translating it yields CASSPDRYNLNTEAFF.

This chain links TRBV9 with TRBJ2-3, with D tentatively TRBD2 (6 bases). Trimming removed 1 base from V and 4 bases from J, with 10 bases in between. This CDR3 spans 14 amino acids. Germline V CDR1 and CDR2: SGDLS, YYNGEE. The CDR3 DNA follows: TGTGCCAGCAGCGTAATGCCGGGGGCAGATACGCAGTATTTT. It codes for CASSVMPGADTQYF.

In this sample, this clone turned up many times. The rearrangement uses TRBV27 and TRBJ2-5, with no clear D. The CDR3 extends over 10 amino acids. The V end lost 8 bases, the J end lost 2 bases, and 3 bases lay between the germline ends. Germline V gene lookup returns CDR1 MNHEY and CDR2 SMNVEV (reference sequence). This chain's CDR3 is CASGQETQYF. CDR3 nucleotide sequence: TGTGCCAGCGGTCAAGAGACCCAGTACTTC.

V is TRBV4-3 and J is TRBJ2-5, with a weak D call TRBD2 (5 bases). Germline-derived CDR1 and CDR2 are LGHNA and YSLEER. CDR3 length: 15 amino acids. The V end lost 1 base, the J end lost 4 bases, and 13 bases lay between the germline ends. The chain's CDR3 is CASSQGGRGPETQYF. The DNA for the CDR3 is TGCGCCAGCAGCCAAGGTGGGAGAGGGCCAGAGACCCAGTACTTC.

Turning to this clone: Other DNA sequences in the same sample also yield this CDR3. J is TRBJ1-2 and V is TRBV27; TRBD1 might be the D (5 bases). Germline V gives CDR1 MNHEY, CDR2 SMNVEV (reference sequence). The CDR3 runs 14 residues. Trimming left V 0 bases short and J 3 bases short, with 8 bases between. CDR3 amino acids: CASSLSGTHYGYTF. CDR3 DNA sequence: TGTGCCAGCAGTTTATCCGGGACTCACTATGGCTACACCTTC.

This chain links TRBV5-8 with TRBJ2-3, with TRBD2 identical over 11 bases. Looked up from germline, CDR1 is SGHTS and CDR2 is YDEGEE. The CDR3 is 16 residues long. Trimming at V came to 4 bases and at J to 4 bases, leaving 8 bases not matched to a gene. The CDR3 reads CASSPGLAGGSDTQYF. The CDR3 DNA reads TGTGCCAGCAGCCCCGGACTAGCGGGTGGATCAGATACGCAGTATTTT.

The sample holds one count of this clone. CDR3 sequence (DNA): TGTGCCAGTAGTACGACTAGCGGTACCTACGAGCAGTACTTC. Translated, it gives CASSTTSGTYEQYF. This rearrangement joins TRBV19 to TRBJ2-7, with 9 bases aligning to TRBD2. The germline CDR1 and CDR2 sequences are LNHDA and SQIVND (reference sequence). The CDR3 runs 14 residues. J gave up 2 bases and V 4 bases, and 3 bases lay outside the gene matches.

V usage is TRBV5-6 and J usage is TRBJ1-2; D gene uncertain. Germline values: CDR1 SGHDT, CDR2 YYEEEE. Trimming removed 1 base from V and 2 bases from J, with 9 bases in between. This CDR3 has 14 residues. The CDR3 DNA sequence: TGTGCCAGCAGCTTGCGGCCGGACAACTATGGCTACACCTTC. Protein product: CASSLRPDNYGYTF.

To note about this clone: Other DNA sequences from this sample encode an identical CDR3 as well. V gene TRBV5-1 combines with J gene TRBJ2-3; 10 nucleotides agree with TRBD2. J gave up 2 bases and V 0 bases, and 3 bases lay outside the gene matches. In germline, CDR1 is SGHRS, CDR2 YFSETQ. This CDR3 is built from 16 residues. CDR3 protein: CASSLGTSGDTDTQYF. The CDR3 DNA reads TGCGCCAGCAGCTTGGGTACTAGCGGGGACACAGATACGCAGTATTTT.

This sequence joins TRBV6-4 and TRBJ2-1; 8 nucleotides match TRBD1. In germline, CDR1 is MRHNA, CDR2 SNTAGT. This CDR3 region has 13 residues. V lost 5 bases, J lost 9 bases, and 6 bases stayed unmatched. CDR3 residues: CASSLEQGVEQFF. The CDR3, as DNA: TGTGCCAGCAGTCTGGAACAGGGGGTTGAGCAGTTCTTC.

This chain connects TRBV7-9 to TRBJ2-3; TRBD2 agrees at 10 bases. The V gene's germline CDR1 is SEHNR and CDR2 FQNEAQ (reference sequence). This CDR3 has 19 residues. Germline trimming cut 4 bases from V and 1 base from J; bases unmatched to any gene: 14. The CDR3: CASSSRGLAAPGRTDTQYF. CDR3 coding DNA: TGTGCCAGCAGCTCCCGAGGACTAGCGGCCCCGGGGCGCACAGATACGCAGTATTTT. The entire variable domain, with the rest obtained from reference TRBV7-9 and TRBJ2-3, is as follows: DTGVSQNPRHKITKRGQNVTFRCDPISEHNRLYWYRQTLGQGPEFLTYFQNEAQLEKSRLLSDRFSAERPKGSFSTLEIQRTEQGDSAMYLCASSSRGLAAPGRTDTQYFGPGTRLTVL.

This clone has a count of ten or more. The rearrangement links TRBV10-1 to TRBJ2-7, with 9 nucleotides matching TRBD1. CDR1 is WNHNN and CDR2 is SYGVQD in the germline V gene (reference sequence). This CDR3 is 14 amino acids long. J was trimmed by 2 bases and V by 7 bases; bases with no gene match: 6. CDR3 bases: TGCGCCAGCAATCCCGGGACAGGGACCTACGAGCAGTACTTC. The encoded protein is CASNPGTGTYEQYF.

The gene calls are TRBV5-6 and TRBJ2-3; no reliable D call. Germline values: CDR1 SGHDT, CDR2 YYEEEE. The CDR3 contains 13 residues. Trimming stripped 4 bases from V and 0 bases from J, with 6 bases between. For the CDR3, the DNA is TGTGCCAGCAGCCCATTAAGCACAGATACGCAGTATTTT. This codes for CASSPLSTDTQYF.

The chain couples TRBV28 to TRBJ1-5; unclear D gene. Looked up from germline, CDR1 is MDHEN and CDR2 is SYDVKM. Trimming cost V 5 bases and J 1 base, with 9 bases left between them. The CDR3 runs 14 residues. The CDR3: CASSTGFSNQPQHF. CDR3 nucleotides: TGTGCCAGCAGTACCGGTTTCAGCAATCAGCCCCAGCATTTT.

The chain is built from TRBV10-3 and TRBJ1-1, with TRBD1 as a possible D gene (5 bases). The CDR3 is made up of 15 amino acids. With 6 bases removed from V and 8 bases from J, the gap between germline ends came to 22 bases. Germline-derived CDR1 and CDR2 are ENHRY and SYGVKD. The chain's CDR3 is CAISNKGTAGWEAFF. The DNA of the CDR3 is TGTGCCATCAGCAACAAAGGGACGGCTGGTTGGGAAGCTTTCTTT.

This sequence joins TRBV7-2 and TRBJ2-7, with D hard to call. This CDR3 has 14 residues. Deletions cut 8 bases from V and 0 bases from J, with 14 bases between. The germline CDR1 and CDR2 sequences are SGHTA and FQGNSA. The CDR3 is CASSRRLGSYEQYF. CDR3 nucleotide sequence: TGTGCCAGCTCCCGTCGACTGGGCTCCTACGAGCAGTACTTC.

At least ten counts were recorded for this clone. The DNA of the CDR3 is TGTGCCAGCAGCGTTAGAGTCCCCGGGGAGCTGTTTTTT. As protein: CASSVRVPGELFF. The chain uses TRBV13 and TRBJ2-2; D is undetermined. CDR1 is PRHDT, CDR2 FYEKMQ, per germline (reference sequence). V lost 5 bases and J 6 bases, leaving 10 bases between the germline ends. The CDR3 is 13 residues long.

The CDR3: CASSEIYSDEQFF. The CDR3 region has the DNA TGCGCCAGCAGTGAGATATATTCCGATGAGCAGTTCTTC. V usage is TRBV10-1 and J usage is TRBJ2-1, with D hard to call. Germline CDR1 and CDR2: WNHNN and SYGVQD (reference sequence). Trimming took 2 bases from V and 8 from J, leaving 10 bases between them. The CDR3 consists of 13 residues.

V gene TRBV5-1 combines with J gene TRBJ2-2; no clear D gene. Germline values: CDR1 SGHRS, CDR2 YFSETQ. Trimming took off 4 bases at V and 7 bases at J, with 17 bases between the two ends. CDR3 size: 15 residues. Here the CDR3 DNA reads TGCGCCAGCAGCCTAGGAACTGTGGGGAACGGGGAGCTGTTTTTT. Amino acids: CASSLGTVGNGELFF.

The DNA for the CDR3 is TGTGCCACAGAGGGGGGAGGACAGTCCTACGAGCAGTACTTC. This gives the protein CATEGGGQSYEQYF. The chain uses TRBV2 and TRBJ2-7; either TRBD1 or TRBD2 may supply D (6 bases each). Per germline, CDR1 SNHLY and CDR2 FYNNEI. The CDR3 sequence is 14 residues long. The germline V and J ends were trimmed by 10 bases and 1 base, with 17 bases remaining between them. The whole variable domain, filled in from reference TRBV2 and TRBJ2-7, reads EPEVTQTPSHQVTQMGQEVILRCVPISNHLYFYWYRQILGQKVEFLVSFYNNEISEKSEIFDDQFSVERPDGSNFTLKIRSTKLEDSAMYFCATEGGGQSYEQYFGPGTRLTVT.